The rows below give T cell receptor beta chains drawn from one sample of a study of patients and donors after allogeneic stem cell transplantation. MiXCR, applied by TCRdb to the RT-PCR reads, yields one record per CDR3 protein. Of roughly 2,500 distinct CDR3 sequences in the sample, 6% to 9% were seen once. The sequenced material came from blood, either unsorted or a sorted T cell fraction (not recorded which). These receptors all stem from a human donor who was either an allogeneic HSCT recipient or a stem cell or donor lymphocyte infusion donor (not recorded which). It is not recorded whose cells these are; they may come from a transplant donor. Each CDR3 is given with its conserved first and last residue. A D gene is named only where the DNA matches it firmly. Some rows have no size entry. The others give once, few or many, or a class for an expanded clone.

TRBJ1-1,TRBV5-1,large,-,TGCGCCAGCAGCTTGTGGGACGGGAACACTGAAGCTTTCTTT,CASSLWDGNTEAFF
TRBJ2-5,TRBV21-1,medium-sized,-,TGTGCCAGCAGCACCAGGACAGTCGTCGGGACCCAGTACTTC,CASSTRTVVGTQYF
TRBJ2-1,TRBV7-2,few,-,TGTGCCAGCAGCTTAGAAGTCAGTCTCGAGCAGTTCTTC,CASSLEVSLEQFF
TRBJ2-1,TRBV29-1,medium-sized,-,TGCAGCGTGGCTGGTGGTTCCTACAATGAGCAGTTCTTC,CSVAGGSYNEQFF
TRBJ2-2,TRBV9,medium-sized,-,TGTGCCAGCAGCGCAGGACCTCCGAACACCGGGGAGCTGTTTTTT,CASSAGPPNTGELFF
TRBJ2-2,TRBV11-2,medium-sized,-,TGTGCCAGCAGCTTCGGTTCCCAGGGGTCGAACACCGGGGAGCTGTTTTTT,CASSFGSQGSNTGELFF
TRBJ2-2,TRBV4-3,few,TRBD1,TGCGCCAGCAGCCAAGGACAGGGGATCGGGGAGCTGTTTTTT,CASSQGQGIGELFF
TRBJ1-1,TRBV7-3,-,-,TGTGCCAGCAGCTTGACAGGAGCCACTGAAGCTTTCTTT,CASSLTGATEAFF
TRBJ1-5,TRBV10-2,medium-sized,-,TGCGCCAGCAGTGAGCATAGCAATCAGCCCCAGCATTTT,CASSEHSNQPQHF
TRBJ1-1,TRBV11-3,medium-sized,-,TGTGCCAGCAGCTCACAAATGAACACTGAAGCTTTCTTT,CASSSQMNTEAFF
TRBJ1-1,TRBV5-1,-,-,TGCGCCAGCAGCCAAGGGGAAGACACTGAAGCTTTCTTT,CASSQGEDTEAFF
TRBJ2-1,TRBV29-1,large,-,TGCAGCGTGAACAGGAACAATGAGCAGTTCTTC,CSVNRNNEQFF
TRBJ2-2,TRBV11-3,medium-sized,-,TGTGCCAGCAGCACCCGACTAGGTTCCGGGGAGCTGTTTTTT,CASSTRLGSGELFF
TRBJ2-1,TRBV7-2,medium-sized,-,TGTGCCAGCAGGACAGACACTGCTATCTACAATGAGCAGTTCTTC,CASRTDTAIYNEQFF
TRBJ2-7,TRBV18,medium-sized,-,TGTGCCAGCTCACCACTCGCTGCCCACGAGCAGTACTTC,CASSPLAAHEQYF
TRBJ2-5,TRBV5-1,-,-,TGCGCCAGCAGCTTCGGTGGAGAGACCCAGTACTTC,CASSFGGETQYF
TRBJ2-1,TRBV20-1,few,TRBD2,TGCAGTCCCCGGGGGGGTTACAATGAGCAGTTCTTC,CSPRGGYNEQFF
TRBJ2-2,TRBV2,medium-sized,TRBD2,TGTGCCAGCCGGGGACTAGCGGAAGGGGCGAACACCGGGGAGCTGTTTTTT,CASRGLAEGANTGELFF
TRBJ2-1,TRBV9,hyperexpanded,TRBD2,TGTGCCAGCAGCGATGGGACTAGCCGGGGCAATGAGCAGTTCTTC,CASSDGTSRGNEQFF
TRBJ2-7,TRBV10-3,few,-,TGTGCCATCAGGACTGCCGGCTCCTACGAGCAGTACTTC,CAIRTAGSYEQYF
TRBJ2-3,TRBV7-8,-,-,TGTGCCAGCAGCTTCAGGGCAAAAGGGGATACGCAGTATTTT,CASSFRAKGDTQYF
TRBJ2-5,TRBV27,large,-,TGTGCCAGCAGTGGACCGTGGGGGGAGACCCAGTACTTC,CASSGPWGETQYF
TRBJ2-1,TRBV28,medium-sized,TRBD1,TGTGCCAGCAGTACTCGGACAGGGGGCTCAAGCAATGAGCAGTTCTTC,CASSTRTGGSSNEQFF
TRBJ2-2,TRBV27,-,-,TGTGCCAGCAGGTCGGACTTAGCGGACACCGGGGAGCTGTTTTTT,CASRSDLADTGELFF
TRBJ1-6,TRBV5-1,few,TRBD1,TGCGCCAGCAGCTTGGGAGGGACAGGGAGAAATTCACCCCTCCACTTT,CASSLGGTGRNSPLHF
TRBJ1-1,TRBV11-3,-,TRBD1,TGTGCCAGCAGCTTAGTGGGGACAGGGGGCGAAGCTTTCTTT,CASSLVGTGGEAFF
TRBJ2-3,TRBV7-2,-,-,TGTGCCAGCAGCTTAGCACCAATCACAGATACGCAGTATTTT,CASSLAPITDTQYF
TRBJ2-1,TRBV12-3/TRBV12-4,-,TRBD2,TGTGCCAGCACAGCTAGCGGGAGGCCCAATGAGCAGTTCTTC,CASTASGRPNEQFF
TRBJ2-1,TRBV12-3/TRBV12-4,-,-,TGTGCCAGCAGTTTAAAGGAAGGGGATGAGCAGTTCTTC,CASSLKEGDEQFF
TRBJ2-1,TRBV29-1,-,TRBD2,TGCAGCGTTAGACGGACTAGCGAGAATGAGCAGTTCTTC,CSVRRTSENEQFF
TRBJ2-7,TRBV3-1,-,TRBD2,TGTGCCAGCAGCCACGGCGGGGGGTACGAGCAGTACTTC,CASSHGGGYEQYF
TRBJ1-1,TRBV7-6,medium-sized,-,TGTGCCAGCACCTACTTGAGGGGCACTGAAGCTTTCTTT,CASTYLRGTEAFF
TRBJ2-1,TRBV5-6,medium-sized,-,TGTGCCAGCAGCAGAAGGTCCATAAATGAGCAGTTCTTC,CASSRRSINEQFF
TRBJ2-5,TRBV5-1,medium-sized,TRBD2,TGCGCCAGCAGCTTGGCCGGGACTAGGCAAGAGACCCAGTACTTC,CASSLAGTRQETQYF
TRBJ2-7,TRBV5-5,few,-,TGTGCCAGCAGCTTCGTCGGTACCTACGAGCAGTACTTC,CASSFVGTYEQYF
TRBJ1-1,TRBV15,-,-,TGTGCCACCAGAAGGGACGGGAACACTGAAGCTTTCTTT,CATRRDGNTEAFF
TRBJ2-3,TRBV28,-,-,TGTGCCAGCAGTTTACCACAGACTACGCAGTATTTT,CASSLPQTTQYF
TRBJ1-1,TRBV6-2/TRBV6-3,medium-sized,-,TGTGCCAGCGTCAGAGACACTGAAGCTTTCTTT,CASVRDTEAFF
TRBJ1-4,TRBV29-1,medium-sized,-,TGCAGCGTTGCAAGGACCGACCAGGAAAAACTGTTTTTT,CSVARTDQEKLFF
TRBJ1-1,TRBV29-1,medium-sized,-,TGCAGCAGCACTGAAGCTTTCTTT,CSSTEAFF
TRBJ2-2,TRBV6-2/TRBV6-3,few,-,TGTGCCAGCAGGACGAGCTGGAACACCGGGGAGCTGTTTTTT,CASRTSWNTGELFF
TRBJ2-3,TRBV7-2,medium-sized,TRBD2,TGTGCCAGCAGCTTAGGAGGTCTAGCGGGAGCGGATACGCAGTATTTT,CASSLGGLAGADTQYF
TRBJ2-1,TRBV5-1,medium-sized,TRBD2,TGCGCCAGCAGCTTGGGCGGGAGCACCTACAATGAGCAGTTCTTC,CASSLGGSTYNEQFF
TRBJ2-1,TRBV5-4,medium-sized,TRBD2,TGTGCCAGCGGATCGGGACTAGCGGGAGCAAATGAGCAGTTCTTC,CASGSGLAGANEQFF
TRBJ1-2,TRBV27,few,-,TGTGCCAGCAGTCCCCAGGAGGGAGGCTACACCTTC,CASSPQEGGYTF
TRBJ2-1,TRBV27,few,-,TGTGCCAGCAGTTTTGTGGGGGGCGCGTACAATGAGCAGTTCTTC,CASSFVGGAYNEQFF
TRBJ2-1,TRBV20-1,few,-,TGCAGTGCTAGCCCCCTAGCTGAGCAGTTCTTC,CSASPLAEQFF
TRBJ2-1,TRBV27,medium-sized,-,TGTGCCAGCAGTTTGAGCAATGAGCAGTTCTTC,CASSLSNEQFF
TRBJ1-1,TRBV11-3,-,-,TGTGCCAGCACCTTAAAACTCCCAGGAGGAGCTTTCTTT,CASTLKLPGGAFF
TRBJ2-7,TRBV10-3,medium-sized,-,TGTGCCATCAGTGAGTCCGGCCGAGGGCATCCGGGTTCCTACGAGCAGTACTTC,CAISESGRGHPGSYEQYF
TRBJ2-5,TRBV7-2,-,TRBD2,TGTGCCAGCAGCCTCGTGACTAGCGGGGGGTTCCAAGAGACCCAGTACTTC,CASSLVTSGGFQETQYF
TRBJ2-1,TRBV9,medium-sized,TRBD2,TGTGCCAGCAGCCTCAAGGGGACTAGCGGGATCAATGAGCAGTTCTTC,CASSLKGTSGINEQFF
TRBJ2-3,TRBV5-1,-,-,TGCGCCAGCAGCTCTCGGACGGAGGATACGCAGTATTTT,CASSSRTEDTQYF
TRBJ2-7,TRBV7-9,-,-,TGTGCCAGCAGCCCGGTGGCAGTTTCCTACGAGCAGTACTTC,CASSPVAVSYEQYF
TRBJ2-5,TRBV9,few,-,TGTGCCAGCAGCGTAAGCCCCACAGGCCAAGAGACCCAGTACTTC,CASSVSPTGQETQYF